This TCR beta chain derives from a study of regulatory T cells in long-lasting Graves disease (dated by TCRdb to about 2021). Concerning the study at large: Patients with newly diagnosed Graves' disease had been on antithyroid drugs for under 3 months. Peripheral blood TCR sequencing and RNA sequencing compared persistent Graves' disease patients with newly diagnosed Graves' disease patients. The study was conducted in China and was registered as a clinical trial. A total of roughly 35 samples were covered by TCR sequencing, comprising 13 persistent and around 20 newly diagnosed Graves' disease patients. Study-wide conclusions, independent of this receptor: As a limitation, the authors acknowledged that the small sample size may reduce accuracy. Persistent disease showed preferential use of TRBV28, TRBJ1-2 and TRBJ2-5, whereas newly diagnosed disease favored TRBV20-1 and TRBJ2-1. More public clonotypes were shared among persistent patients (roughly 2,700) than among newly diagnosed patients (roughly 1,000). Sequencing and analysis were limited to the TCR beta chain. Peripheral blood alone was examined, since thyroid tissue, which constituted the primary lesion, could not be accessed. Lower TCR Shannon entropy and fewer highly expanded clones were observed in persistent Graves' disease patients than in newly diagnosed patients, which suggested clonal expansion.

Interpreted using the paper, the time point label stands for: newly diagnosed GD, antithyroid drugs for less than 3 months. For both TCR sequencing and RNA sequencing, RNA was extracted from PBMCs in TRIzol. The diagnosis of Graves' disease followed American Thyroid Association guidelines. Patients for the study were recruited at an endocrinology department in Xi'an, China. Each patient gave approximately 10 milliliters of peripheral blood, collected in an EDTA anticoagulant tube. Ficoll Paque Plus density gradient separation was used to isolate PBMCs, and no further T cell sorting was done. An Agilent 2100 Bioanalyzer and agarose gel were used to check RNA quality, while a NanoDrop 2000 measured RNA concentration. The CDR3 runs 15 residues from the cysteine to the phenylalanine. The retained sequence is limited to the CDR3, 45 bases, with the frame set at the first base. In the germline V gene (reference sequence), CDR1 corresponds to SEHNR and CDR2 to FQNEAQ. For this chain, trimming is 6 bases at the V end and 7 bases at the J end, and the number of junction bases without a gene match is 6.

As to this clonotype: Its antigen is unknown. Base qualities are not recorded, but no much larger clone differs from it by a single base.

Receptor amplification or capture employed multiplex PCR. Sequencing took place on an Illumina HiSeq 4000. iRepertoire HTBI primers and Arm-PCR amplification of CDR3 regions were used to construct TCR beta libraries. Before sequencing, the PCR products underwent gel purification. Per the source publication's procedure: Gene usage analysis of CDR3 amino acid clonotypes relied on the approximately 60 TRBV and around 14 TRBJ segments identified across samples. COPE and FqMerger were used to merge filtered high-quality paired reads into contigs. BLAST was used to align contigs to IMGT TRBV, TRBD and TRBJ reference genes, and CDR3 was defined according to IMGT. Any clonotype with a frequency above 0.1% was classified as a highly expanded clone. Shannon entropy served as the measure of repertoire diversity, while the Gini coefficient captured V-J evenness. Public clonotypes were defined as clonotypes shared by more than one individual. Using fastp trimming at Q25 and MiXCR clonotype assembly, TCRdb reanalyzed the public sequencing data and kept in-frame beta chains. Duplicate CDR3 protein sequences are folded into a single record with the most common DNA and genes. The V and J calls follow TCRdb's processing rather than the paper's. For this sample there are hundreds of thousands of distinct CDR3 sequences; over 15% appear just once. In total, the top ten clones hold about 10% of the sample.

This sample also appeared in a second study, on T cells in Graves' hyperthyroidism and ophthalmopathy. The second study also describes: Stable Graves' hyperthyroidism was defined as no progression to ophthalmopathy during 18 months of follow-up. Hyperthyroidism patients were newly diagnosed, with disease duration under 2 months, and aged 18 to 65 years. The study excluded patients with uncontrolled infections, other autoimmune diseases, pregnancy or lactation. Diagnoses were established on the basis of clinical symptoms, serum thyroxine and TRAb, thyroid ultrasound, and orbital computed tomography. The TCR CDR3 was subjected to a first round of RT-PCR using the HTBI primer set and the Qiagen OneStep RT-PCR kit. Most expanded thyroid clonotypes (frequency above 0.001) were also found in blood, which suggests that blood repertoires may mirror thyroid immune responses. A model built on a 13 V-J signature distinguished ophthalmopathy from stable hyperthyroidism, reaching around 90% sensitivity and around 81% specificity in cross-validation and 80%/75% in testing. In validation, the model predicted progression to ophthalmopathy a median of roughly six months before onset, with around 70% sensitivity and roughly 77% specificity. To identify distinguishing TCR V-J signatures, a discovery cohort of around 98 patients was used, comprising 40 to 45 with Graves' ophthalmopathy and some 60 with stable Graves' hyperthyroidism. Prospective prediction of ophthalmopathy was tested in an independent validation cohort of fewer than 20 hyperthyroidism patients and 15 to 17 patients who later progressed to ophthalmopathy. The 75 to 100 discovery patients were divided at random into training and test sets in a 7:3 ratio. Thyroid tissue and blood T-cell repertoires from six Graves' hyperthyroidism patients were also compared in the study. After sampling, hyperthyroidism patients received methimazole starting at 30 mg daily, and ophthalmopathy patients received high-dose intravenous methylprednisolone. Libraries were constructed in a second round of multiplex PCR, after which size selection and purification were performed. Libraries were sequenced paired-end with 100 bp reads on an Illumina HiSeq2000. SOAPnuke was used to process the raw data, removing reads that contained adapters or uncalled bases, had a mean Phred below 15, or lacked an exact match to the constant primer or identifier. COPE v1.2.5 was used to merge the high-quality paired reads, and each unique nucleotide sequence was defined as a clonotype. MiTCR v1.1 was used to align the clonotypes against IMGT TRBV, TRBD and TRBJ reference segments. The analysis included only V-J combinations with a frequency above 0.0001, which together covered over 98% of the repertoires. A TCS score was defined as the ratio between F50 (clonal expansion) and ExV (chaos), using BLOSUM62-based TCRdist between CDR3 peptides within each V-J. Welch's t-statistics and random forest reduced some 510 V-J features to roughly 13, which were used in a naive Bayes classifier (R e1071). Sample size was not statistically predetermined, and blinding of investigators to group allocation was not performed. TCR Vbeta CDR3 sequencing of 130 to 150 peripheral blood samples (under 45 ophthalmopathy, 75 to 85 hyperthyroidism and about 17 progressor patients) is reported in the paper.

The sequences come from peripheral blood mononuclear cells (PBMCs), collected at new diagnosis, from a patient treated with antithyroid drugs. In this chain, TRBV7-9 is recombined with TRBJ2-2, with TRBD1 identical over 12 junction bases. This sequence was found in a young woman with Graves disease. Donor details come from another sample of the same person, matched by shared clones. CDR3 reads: CASSSGTGGHGELFF. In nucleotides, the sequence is TGTGCCAGCAGTTCAGGGACAGGGGGCCACGGGGAGCTGTTTTTT.